These 2 T cell receptor beta chains share one sample of origin, sequenced in a study of long-term antiretroviral therapy in people with HIV. The authors ran the immunoSEQ assay, v3.0, at survey level. Profiling relied on immunoSEQ multiplex PCR, and the TCRdb table lists in-frame clones only, not all of them. The sample contains 20,000 to 25,000 clones, 86% of which appear only once. The sequencing here drew on unsorted PBMCs, taken 1.3 years after starting antiretroviral therapy. Receptor source: a man between 60 and 75 years old with HIV.

This clone was recorded a few times. The CDR3 loop reads CASSPKRDRGAWETQYF. In nucleotides, the CDR3 is TGTGCCAGCAGCCCAAAAAGGGACAGGGGGGCGTGGGAGACCCAGTACTTC. V usage is TRBV5-6 and J usage is TRBJ2-5; 11 positions agree with TRBD1. After removal of 4 bases from V and 5 bases from J, the junction contained 13 bases not matched to a gene. The CDR3 length is 17 residues. CDR1 is SGHDT, CDR2 YYEEEE, per germline.

The chain employs TRBV18 and TRBJ1-1; 9 bases are shared with TRBD1. V shed 4 bases and J 5 bases; nucleotides not matched to a gene: 11. CDR3 length: 16 residues. CDR1 KGHSH and CDR2 LQKENI come from the germline V gene. This CDR3 is CASSQLPGQGETEAFF. The CDR3 DNA reads as TGTGCCAGCTCACAACTACCGGGACAGGGAGAGACTGAAGCTTTCTTT.